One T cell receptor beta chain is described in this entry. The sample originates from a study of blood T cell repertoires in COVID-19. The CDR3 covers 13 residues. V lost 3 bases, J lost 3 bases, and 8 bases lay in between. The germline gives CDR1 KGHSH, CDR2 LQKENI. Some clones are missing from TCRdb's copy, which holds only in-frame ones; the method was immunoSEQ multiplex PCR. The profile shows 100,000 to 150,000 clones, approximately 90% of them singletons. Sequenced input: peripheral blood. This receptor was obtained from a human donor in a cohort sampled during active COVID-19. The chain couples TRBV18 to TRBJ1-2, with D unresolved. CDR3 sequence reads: CASSPSQDYGYTF. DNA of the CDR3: TGTGCCAGCTCACCCTCTCAGGACTATGGCTACACCTTC. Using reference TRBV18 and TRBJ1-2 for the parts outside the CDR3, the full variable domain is NAGVMQNPRHLVRRRGQEARLRCSPMKGHSHVYWYRQLPEEGLKFMVYLQKENIIDESGMPKERFSAEFPKEGPSILRIQQVVRGDSAAYFCASSPSQDYGYTFGSGTRLTVV.